This TCR beta chain comes out of a study of cytomegalovirus exposure and HLA in healthy donors. Background on the study: An analysis done earlier identified 120 million or so unique TCR beta sequences from approximately 180 million T cells. HLA-typed donors contributed 65 million to 85 million unique TCRs, which were held in an early data release. General study points: The later analysis indicated that the majority of CMV-associated TCR beta chains appeared HLA-restricted.

The PCR ran on 60 Vbeta and 13 Jbeta primers. Here immunoSEQ multiplex PCR was the method, and the copy in TCRdb shows in-frame clones only, minus some. The sample carries some 85,000 clones, about 74% recorded once. Though nominally healthy at sampling, donors likely had unrecorded immune exposures. This clone was recorded a few times. Its antigen is not identified. The CDR3 totals 15 residues. V gave up 0 bases and J gave up 6 bases, with 12 bases separating them. The germline V gene encodes CDR1 MGHRA and CDR2 YSYEKL. The sequence was collected from a man between 40 and 49 years old in good health and CMV-seronegative. The chain has TRBV4-1 and TRBJ1-3, with D maybe TRBD1 (6 bases). What was sequenced was PBMCs. The CDR3 DNA is TGCGCCAGCAGCCAAGATCTGCAGGGGACAAACACCATATATTTT. As protein: CASSQDLQGTNTIYF.